Given below is one TCR beta chain in context. This sample stems from a study of blood T cell repertoires in COVID-19. Overall study context: In each case, the material was cDNA or gDNA derived from T cells, B-cell-depleted T cells, or PBMCs.

Recovered status applied to Cohort 3 donors who had two consecutive negative PCRs. It also applied to those with clearance or with symptom resolution. The V end was cut by 5 bases, the J end by 5 bases, with 13 bases between. The CDR3 is 14 residues long. Germline CDR1 is MNHEY and CDR2 is SVGEGT. TCRdb's copy holds only in-frame clones and misses some; the assay was immunoSEQ multiplex PCR. Among about 240,000 clones listed, more than 85% were seen once. V and J are TRBV6-2 or TRBV6-3 and TRBJ2-1; TRBD2 might be the D (7 bases). Specimen: PBMCs or T cells enriched from blood (not recorded which). The receptor was isolated from a woman younger than 45 who had recovered from COVID-19. Here the CDR3 reads CASSIQRDNNEQFF. CDR3 nucleotides: TGTGCCAGCAGTATACAGCGGGACAACAATGAGCAGTTCTTC.